The 5 T cell receptor beta chains below all came from one sample that was sequenced in a study of blood T cell repertoires in COVID-19. TCRdb's copy holds only in-frame clones and misses some; the assay was immunoSEQ multiplex PCR. Found here are about 200,000 clones, about nine tenths of them singletons; the top ten hold 6.5%. The sequenced material came from peripheral blood. The source is a man aged 60 to 69 who had recovered from COVID-19.

This chain connects TRBV19 to TRBJ2-6; 7 nucleotides line up with TRBD1. Germline CDR1 is LNHDA and CDR2 is SQIVND (reference sequence). CDR3 length: 17 residues. Trimming removed 6 bases from V and 2 bases from J; junction bases left unmatched: 10. The CDR3 loop reads CASRQQGSKPGANVLTF. The DNA for the CDR3 is TGTGCCAGTAGGCAACAGGGGTCGAAGCCTGGGGCCAACGTCCTGACTTTC.

The chain employs TRBV7-2 and TRBJ1-5; D ambiguous. This CDR3 has 15 residues. Trimming removed 3 bases at V and 6 bases at J, with 15 bases between. Germline-derived CDR1 and CDR2 are SGHTA and FQGNSA. The CDR3 region has the DNA TGTGCCAGCAGCTTGGCGGCCACATCGAGTCAGCCCCAGCATTTT. Protein sequence: CASSLAATSSQPQHF.

The chain couples TRBV6-5 to TRBJ1-5, with 7 bases matching TRBD1. V shed 4 bases and J 4 bases; nucleotides not matched to a gene: 4. This CDR3 spans 14 amino acids. Germline CDR1 MNHEY, CDR2 SVGAGI. The CDR3 spells CASSSTGNNQPQHF. As DNA, the CDR3 is TGTGCCAGCAGTTCGACAGGGAATAATCAGCCCCAGCATTTT.

This clone was seen once. The chain carries TRBV18 and TRBJ2-5; TRBD2 aligns across 9 bases. This CDR3 is 18 amino acids long. Germline lookup yields CDR1 KGHSH and CDR2 LQKENI. After removal of 3 bases from V and 1 base from J, the junction contained 12 bases not matched to a gene. The CDR3 DNA follows: TGTGCCAGCTCACCTAGCGGGGGCCCCCCCGCCAGCCAAGAGACCCAGTACTTC. Its protein is CASSPSGGPPASQETQYF.

This sequence joins TRBV6-5 and TRBJ2-1; 12 bases are a match to TRBD2. The V segment lost 6 bases and the J segment 8 bases; nucleotides outside the gene matches: 11. Germline-derived CDR1 and CDR2 are MNHEY and SVGAGI. The length of the CDR3 is 16 residues. The CDR3 region has the DNA TGTGCCAGCAGCTACCTCGCTAGCGGGGGGGCCCATGAGCAGTTCTTC. It specifies CASSYLASGGAHEQFF.